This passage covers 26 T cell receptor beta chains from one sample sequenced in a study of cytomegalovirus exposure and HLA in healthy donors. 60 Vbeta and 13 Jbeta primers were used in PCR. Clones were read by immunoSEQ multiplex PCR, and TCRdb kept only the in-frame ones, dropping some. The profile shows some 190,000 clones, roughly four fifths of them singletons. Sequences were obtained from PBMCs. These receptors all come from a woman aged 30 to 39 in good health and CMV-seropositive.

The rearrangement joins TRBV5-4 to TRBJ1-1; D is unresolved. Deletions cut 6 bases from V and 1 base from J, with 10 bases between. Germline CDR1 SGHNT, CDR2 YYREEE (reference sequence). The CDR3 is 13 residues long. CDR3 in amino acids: CASTFRENTEAFF. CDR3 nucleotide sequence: TGTGCCAGCACCTTCCGGGAGAACACTGAAGCTTTCTTT.

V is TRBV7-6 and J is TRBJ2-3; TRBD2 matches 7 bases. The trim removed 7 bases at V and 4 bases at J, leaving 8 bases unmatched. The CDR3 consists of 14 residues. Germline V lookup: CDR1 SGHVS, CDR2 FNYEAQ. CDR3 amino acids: CASTTEAGPDTQYF. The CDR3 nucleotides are TGTGCCAGCACCACTGAAGCGGGACCAGATACGCAGTATTTT.

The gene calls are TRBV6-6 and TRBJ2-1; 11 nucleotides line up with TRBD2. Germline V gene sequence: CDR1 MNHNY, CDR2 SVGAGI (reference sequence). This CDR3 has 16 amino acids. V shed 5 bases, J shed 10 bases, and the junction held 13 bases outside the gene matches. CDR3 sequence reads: CASSQTSGMGGGEQFF. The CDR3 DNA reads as TGTGCCAGCAGTCAGACTAGCGGGATGGGGGGGGGAGAGCAGTTCTTC.

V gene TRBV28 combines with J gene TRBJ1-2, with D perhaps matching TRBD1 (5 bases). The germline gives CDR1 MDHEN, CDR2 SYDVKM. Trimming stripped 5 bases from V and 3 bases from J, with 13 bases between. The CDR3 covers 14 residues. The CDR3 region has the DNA TGTGCCAGCAGTAGCGCCGACAGAGACTATGGCTACACCTTC. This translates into CASSSADRDYGYTF.

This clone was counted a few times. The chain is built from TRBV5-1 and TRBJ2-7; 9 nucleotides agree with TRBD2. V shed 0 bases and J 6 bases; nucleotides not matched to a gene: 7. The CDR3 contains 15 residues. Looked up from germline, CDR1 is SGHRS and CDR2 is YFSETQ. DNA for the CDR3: TGCGCCAGCAGCTTGGAGGCTAGCGGGAATCTCGAGCAGTACTTC. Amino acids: CASSLEASGNLEQYF.

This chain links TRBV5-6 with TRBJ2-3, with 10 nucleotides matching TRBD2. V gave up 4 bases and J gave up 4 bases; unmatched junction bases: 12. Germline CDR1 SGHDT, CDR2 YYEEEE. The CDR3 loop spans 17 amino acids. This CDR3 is CASSNWGLAYRADTQYF. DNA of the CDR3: TGTGCCAGCAGCAATTGGGGACTAGCGTACCGCGCAGATACGCAGTATTTT.

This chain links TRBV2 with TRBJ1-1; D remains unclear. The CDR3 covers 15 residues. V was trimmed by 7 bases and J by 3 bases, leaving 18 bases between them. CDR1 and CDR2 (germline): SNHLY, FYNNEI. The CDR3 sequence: CASTRAPLRDTEAFF. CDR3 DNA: TGTGCCAGCACCCGGGCCCCACTGAGGGACACTGAAGCTTTCTTT.

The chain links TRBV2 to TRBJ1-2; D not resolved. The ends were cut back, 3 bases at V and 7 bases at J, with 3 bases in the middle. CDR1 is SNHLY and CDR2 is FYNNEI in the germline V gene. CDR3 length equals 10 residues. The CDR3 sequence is CASSDGGYTF. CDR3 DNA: TGTGCCAGCAGTGACGGTGGCTACACCTTC.

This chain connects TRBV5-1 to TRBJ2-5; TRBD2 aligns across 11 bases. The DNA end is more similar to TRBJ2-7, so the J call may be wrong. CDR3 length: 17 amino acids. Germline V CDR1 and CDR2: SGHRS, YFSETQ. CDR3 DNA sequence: TGCGCCAGCAGCACCGATCTTACTAGCGGGAGCGTGTACGAGCAGTACTTC. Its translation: CASSTDLTSGSVYEQYF.

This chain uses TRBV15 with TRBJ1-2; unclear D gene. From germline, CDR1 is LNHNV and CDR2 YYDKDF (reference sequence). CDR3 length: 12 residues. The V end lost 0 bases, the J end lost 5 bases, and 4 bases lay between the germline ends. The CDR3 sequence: CATSRDGYGYTF. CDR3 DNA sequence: TGTGCCACCAGCAGAGACGGGTATGGCTACACCTTC.

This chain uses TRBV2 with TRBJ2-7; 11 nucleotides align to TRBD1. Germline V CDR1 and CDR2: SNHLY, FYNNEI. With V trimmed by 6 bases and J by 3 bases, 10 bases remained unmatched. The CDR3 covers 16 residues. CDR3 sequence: CASSDRGQGGGYEQYF. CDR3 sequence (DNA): TGTGCCAGCAGCGATCGGGGACAGGGGGGAGGCTACGAGCAGTACTTC.

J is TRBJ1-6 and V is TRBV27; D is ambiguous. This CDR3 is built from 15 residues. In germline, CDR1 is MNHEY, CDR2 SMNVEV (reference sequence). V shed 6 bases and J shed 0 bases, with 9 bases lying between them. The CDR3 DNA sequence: TGTGCCAGCAGGGGCCACAGCTCCTATAATTCACCCCTCCACTTT. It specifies CASRGHSSYNSPLHF.

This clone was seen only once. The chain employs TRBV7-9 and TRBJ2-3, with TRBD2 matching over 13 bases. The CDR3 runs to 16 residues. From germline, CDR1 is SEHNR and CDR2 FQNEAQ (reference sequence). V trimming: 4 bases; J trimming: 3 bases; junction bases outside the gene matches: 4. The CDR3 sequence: CASSSQLAGGTDTQYF. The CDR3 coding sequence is TGTGCCAGCAGCTCACAACTAGCGGGAGGGACAGATACGCAGTATTTT.

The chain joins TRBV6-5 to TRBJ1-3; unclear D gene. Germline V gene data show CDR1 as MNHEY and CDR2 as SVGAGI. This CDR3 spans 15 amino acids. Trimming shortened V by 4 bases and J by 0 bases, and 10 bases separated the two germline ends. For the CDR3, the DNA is TGTGCCAGCAGTTTTAACAGCTACTCTGGAAACACCATATATTTT. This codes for CASSFNSYSGNTIYF.

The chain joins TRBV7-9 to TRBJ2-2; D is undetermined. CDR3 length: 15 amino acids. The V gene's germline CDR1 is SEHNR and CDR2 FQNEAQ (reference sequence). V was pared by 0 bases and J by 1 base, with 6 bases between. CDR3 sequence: CASSLAGENTGELFF. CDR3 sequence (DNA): TGTGCCAGCAGCTTAGCTGGAGAGAACACCGGGGAGCTGTTTTTT.

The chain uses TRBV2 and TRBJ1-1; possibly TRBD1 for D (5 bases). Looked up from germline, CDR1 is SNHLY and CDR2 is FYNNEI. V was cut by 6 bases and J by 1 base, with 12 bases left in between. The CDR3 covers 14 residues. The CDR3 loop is CASSPGGANTEAFF. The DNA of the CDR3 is TGTGCCAGCAGCCCGGGAGGGGCGAACACTGAAGCTTTCTTT. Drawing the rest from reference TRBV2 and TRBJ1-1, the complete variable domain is EPEVTQTPSHQVTQMGQEVILRCVPISNHLYFYWYRQILGQKVEFLVSFYNNEISEKSEIFDDQFSVERPDGSNFTLKIRSTKLEDSAMYFCASSPGGANTEAFFGQGTRLTVV.

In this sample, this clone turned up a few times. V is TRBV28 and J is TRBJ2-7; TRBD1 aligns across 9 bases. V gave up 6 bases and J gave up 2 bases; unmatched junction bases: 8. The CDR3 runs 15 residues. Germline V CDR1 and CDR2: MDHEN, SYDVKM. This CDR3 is CASRIRDRVTYEQYF. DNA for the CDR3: TGTGCCAGCAGAATCCGGGACAGGGTAACCTACGAGCAGTACTTC.

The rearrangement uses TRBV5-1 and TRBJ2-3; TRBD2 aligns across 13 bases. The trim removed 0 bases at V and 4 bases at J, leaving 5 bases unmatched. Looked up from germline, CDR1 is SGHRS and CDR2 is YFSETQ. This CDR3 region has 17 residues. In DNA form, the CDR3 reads TGCGCCAGCAGCTTGGGGACTAGCGGGAGTGGTGCAGATACGCAGTATTTT. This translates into CASSLGTSGSGADTQYF. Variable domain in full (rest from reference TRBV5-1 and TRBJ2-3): KAGVTQTPRYLIKTRGQQVTLSCSPISGHRSVSWYQQTPGQGLQFLFEYFSETQRNKGNFPGRFSGRQFSNSRSEMNVSTLELGDSALYLCASSLGTSGSGADTQYFGPGTRLTVL.

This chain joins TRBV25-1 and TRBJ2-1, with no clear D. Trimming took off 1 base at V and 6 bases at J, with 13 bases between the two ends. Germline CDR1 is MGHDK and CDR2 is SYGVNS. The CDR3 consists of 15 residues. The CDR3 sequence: CASSEFERSANEQFF. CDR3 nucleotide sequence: TGTGCCAGCAGTGAATTTGAGCGTTCGGCCAATGAGCAGTTCTTC.

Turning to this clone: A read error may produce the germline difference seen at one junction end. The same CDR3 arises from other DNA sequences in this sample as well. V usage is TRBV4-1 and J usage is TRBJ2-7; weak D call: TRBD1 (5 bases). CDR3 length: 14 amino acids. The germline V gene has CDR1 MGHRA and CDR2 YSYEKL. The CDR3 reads CASSQGDSSYEQYF. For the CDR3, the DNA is TGCGCCAGCAGCCAAGGAGACAGCTCCTACGAACAGTACTTC.

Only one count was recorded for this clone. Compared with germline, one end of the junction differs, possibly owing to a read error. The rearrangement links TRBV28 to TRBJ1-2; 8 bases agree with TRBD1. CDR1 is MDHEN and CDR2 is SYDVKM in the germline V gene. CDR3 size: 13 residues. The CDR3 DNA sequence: TGTGCCAGCAGTCCGGGACAGGACTATGGCTGCACCTTC. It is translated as CASSPGQDYGCTF.

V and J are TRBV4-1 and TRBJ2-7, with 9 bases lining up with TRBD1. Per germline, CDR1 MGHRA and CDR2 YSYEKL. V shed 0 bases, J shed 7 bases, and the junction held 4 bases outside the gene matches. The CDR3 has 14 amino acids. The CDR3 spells CASSQEQGAWEQYF. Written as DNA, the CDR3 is TGCGCCAGCAGCCAAGAACAGGGGGCATGGGAGCAGTACTTC.

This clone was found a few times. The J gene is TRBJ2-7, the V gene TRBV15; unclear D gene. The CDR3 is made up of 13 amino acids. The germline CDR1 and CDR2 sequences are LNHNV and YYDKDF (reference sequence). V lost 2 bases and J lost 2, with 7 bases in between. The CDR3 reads CATSRPPAYEQYF. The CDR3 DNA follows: TGTGCCACCAGCAGACCCCCTGCCTACGAGCAGTACTTC.

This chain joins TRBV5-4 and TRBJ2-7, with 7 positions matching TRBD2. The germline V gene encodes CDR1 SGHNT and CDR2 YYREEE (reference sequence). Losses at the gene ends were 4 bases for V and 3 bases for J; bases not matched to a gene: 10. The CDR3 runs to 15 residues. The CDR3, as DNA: TGTGCCAGCAGCCCTGGAGTCGGCGGGAGCTACGAGCAGTACTTC. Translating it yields CASSPGVGGSYEQYF.

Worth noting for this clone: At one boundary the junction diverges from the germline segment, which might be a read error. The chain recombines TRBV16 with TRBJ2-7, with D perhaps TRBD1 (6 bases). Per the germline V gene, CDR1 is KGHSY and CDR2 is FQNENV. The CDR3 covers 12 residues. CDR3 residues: CASSPSLGRGHF. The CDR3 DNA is TGTGCCAGCAGCCCCTCCCTTGGCAGGGGACACTTC.

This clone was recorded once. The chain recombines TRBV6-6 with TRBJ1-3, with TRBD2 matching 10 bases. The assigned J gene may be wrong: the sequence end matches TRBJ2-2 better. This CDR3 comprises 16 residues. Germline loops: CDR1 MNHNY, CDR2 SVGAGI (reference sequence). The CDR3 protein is CASSYETSGFTGELFF. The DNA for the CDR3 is TGTGCCAGCAGTTACGAGACTAGCGGGTTTACCGGGGAGCTGTTTTTT.